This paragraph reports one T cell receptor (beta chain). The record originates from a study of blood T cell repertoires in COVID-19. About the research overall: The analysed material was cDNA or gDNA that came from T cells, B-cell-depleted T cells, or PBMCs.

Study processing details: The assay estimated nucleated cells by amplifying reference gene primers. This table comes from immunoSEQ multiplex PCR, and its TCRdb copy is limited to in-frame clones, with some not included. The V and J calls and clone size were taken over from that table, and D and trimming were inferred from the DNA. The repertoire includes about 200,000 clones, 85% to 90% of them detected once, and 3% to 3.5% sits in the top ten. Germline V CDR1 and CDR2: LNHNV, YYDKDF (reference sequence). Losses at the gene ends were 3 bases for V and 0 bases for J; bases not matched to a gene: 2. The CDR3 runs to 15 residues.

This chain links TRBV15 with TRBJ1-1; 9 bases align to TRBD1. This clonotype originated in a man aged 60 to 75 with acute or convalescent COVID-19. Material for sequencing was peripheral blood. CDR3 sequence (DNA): TGTGCCACCAGCAGGAGACAGGGGGTGAACACTGAAGCTTTCTTT. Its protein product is CATSRRQGVNTEAFF.